A single count supports the clone carrying this T cell receptor beta chain. CDR1 and CDR2 from the germline V gene are MNHNS and SASEGT. The CDR3 length is 14 residues. V lost 6 bases and J lost 4, with 15 bases in between. The data belong to a study of early stage breast cancer tumors. Measured with immunoSEQ multiplex PCR; TCRdb has only the in-frame clones, and not every one. The sample contains 39,000 or so clones, roughly 69% of which appear only once. V usage is TRBV6-1 and J usage is TRBJ1-2; no firm D call. This sequence originates from a person aged 50-59 years with breast cancer. The source material was blood. CDR3 nucleotide sequence: TGTGCCAGCAGGGCAGGATATCAAGGCTATGGCTACACCTTC. Amino acid sequence: CASRAGYQGYGYTF.